This is a list of T cell receptor beta chains from one sample in a study of response to subunit inactivated influenza vaccine. TCRdb re-called the RT-PCR reads with MiXCR, one entry per CDR3 protein. The repertoire holds roughly 790,000 distinct CDR3 sequences, with around 21% as singletons. Sequenced material: PBMCs from blood, taken about 5 days after vaccination. The source of these receptors is a man aged 50-60 years who received an inactivated influenza vaccine. The CDR3 runs from the conserved cysteine through the conserved F or W. A D gene is named only where the DNA matches it firmly. Part of the rows lack a size; the others show once, few, many or a class for expanded clones.

V	D	J	size	DNA	CDR3
TRBV13	TRBD1	TRBJ1-1	.	TGTGCCAGCAGCTTAGTGCAGGGGGATACTGAAGCTTTCTTT	CASSLVQGDTEAFF
TRBV10-2	.	TRBJ2-3	.	TGCGCCAGCAGTAGGGGGGGGCGCGGTCTAGATACGCAGTATTTT	CASSRGGRGLDTQYF
TRBV9	TRBD1	TRBJ2-1	.	TGTGCCAGCGCTGGGACAGACGTCTACAATGAGCAGTTCTTC	CASAGTDVYNEQFF
TRBV6-2/TRBV6-3	.	TRBJ2-1	many	TGTGCCAGCAGTTCGGGGGTAAGCGCACCGTTTTCCTACAATGAGCAGTTCTTC	CASSSGVSAPFSYNEQFF
TRBV5-1	.	TRBJ2-5	.	TGCGCCAGCAGCTTGGAGCGGCTAGCGTTTCAAGAGACCCAGTACTTC	CASSLERLAFQETQYF
TRBV5-1	TRBD1	TRBJ1-1	.	TGCGCCAGCAGCACGAGGGGGCAGGGAACTGAAGCTTTCTTT	CASSTRGQGTEAFF
TRBV5-1	TRBD1	TRBJ2-1	few	TGCGCCAGCAGCTGGGGACAGGGGGCCGGTGAGCAGTTCTTC	CASSWGQGAGEQFF
TRBV4-1	TRBD2	TRBJ2-1	few	TGCGCCAGCAGCCAAGTCCTGGCGGGGGGTTCCTACAATGAGCAGTTCTTC	CASSQVLAGGSYNEQFF
TRBV11-2	TRBD1	TRBJ2-7	.	TGTGCCAGCAGCCTAAGCACAGGACAGGGCATCGAGCAGTACTTC	CASSLSTGQGIEQYF
TRBV5-5	TRBD2	TRBJ2-1	.	TGTGCCAGCAGCTTGTTTTTCGGGACTAACAATGAGCAGTTCTTC	CASSLFFGTNNEQFF
TRBV7-9	.	TRBJ2-7	.	TGTGCCAGCAGCGCAAACAAGGACAGACTTGCCCTGGAGCAGTACTTC	CASSANKDRLALEQYF
TRBV20-1	TRBD1	TRBJ2-4	.	TGCAGTGCCCAGGGACAGTATGCCAAAAACATTCAGTACTTC	CSAQGQYAKNIQYF
TRBV5-1	.	TRBJ2-1	few	TGCGCCAGCAGCCCTAAGGGCCTCTGGCAGGTGGGCTACAATGAGCAGTTCTTC	CASSPKGLWQVGYNEQFF
TRBV6-2/TRBV6-3	.	TRBJ2-2	.	TGTGCCAGCAGTTACTCGCGCGGTCCCACCTCCACCGGGGAGCTGTTTTTT	CASSYSRGPTSTGELFF
TRBV6-1	.	TRBJ2-4	few	TGTGCCAGCAAGCCTGAGGCGGGGTTAGCCAAAAACATTCAGTACTTC	CASKPEAGLAKNIQYF
TRBV7-9	.	TRBJ2-2	.	TGTGCCAGCAGCTTGTCCGTCCTGGGGGGATACACCGGGGAGCTGTTTTTT	CASSLSVLGGYTGELFF
TRBV6-2/TRBV6-3	.	TRBJ2-3	.	TGTGCCAGCAGCGCCGGGACCATAATTAATACGCAGTATTTT	CASSAGTIINTQYF
TRBV5-1	.	TRBJ2-3	few	TGCGCCAGCAGCTTGGTGTCCCCAACAGATACGCAGTATTTT	CASSLVSPTDTQYF
TRBV20-1	.	TRBJ2-7	few	TGCAGTGCTAGATCAAACTCCGGGAACGACTACGAGCAGTACTTC	CSARSNSGNDYEQYF
TRBV7-2	TRBD2	TRBJ2-5	many	TGTGCCAGCAGTTTTAGCGGGAGTGGAGAGACCCAGTACTTC	CASSFSGSGETQYF
TRBV20-1	.	TRBJ2-2	.	TGCAGTGCTAGAGGATCCGGGACGAACACCGGGGAGCTGTTTTTT	CSARGSGTNTGELFF
TRBV12-3/TRBV12-4	TRBD2	TRBJ2-3	.	TGTGCCACCAGCCTAGCGGGGGGATACGCTGATACGCAGTATTTT	CATSLAGGYADTQYF
TRBV4-3	.	TRBJ1-3	.	TGCGCCAGCAGCCAAGATACGGCAGGACGCTCTGGAAACACCATATATTTT	CASSQDTAGRSGNTIYF
TRBV6-6	.	TRBJ2-2	.	TGTGCCAGCTGCGGCGCGAACACCGGGGAGCTGTTTTTT	CASCGANTGELFF
TRBV7-6	TRBD1	TRBJ1-2	few	TGTGCCAGCAGCTTAGTCGAAGAAGGACAGGGCCTAACTGATTATGGCTACACCTTC	CASSLVEEGQGLTDYGYTF
TRBV7-9	.	TRBJ2-3	.	TGTGCCAGCAGCTTAGCGGCAGGGCTAGGAACGTCAGATACGCAGTATTTT	CASSLAAGLGTSDTQYF
TRBV5-1	.	TRBJ1-1	many	TGCGCCAGCAGCTTGCCTGGTGGGATCACTGAAGCTTTCTTT	CASSLPGGITEAFF
TRBV28	.	TRBJ2-1	.	TGTGCCAGCAGTTTAGTTCCGGGGGGCTCGATCGGGGAGCAGTTCTTC	CASSLVPGGSIGEQFF
TRBV25-1	TRBD2	TRBJ2-3	.	TGTGCCAGCAGTGATCAGGGAGGGCGCACAGATACGCAGTATTTT	CASSDQGGRTDTQYF
TRBV10-3	TRBD2	TRBJ2-7	.	TGTGCCATCAGTGGAGCGGGAGATCCCTACGAGCAGTACTTC	CAISGAGDPYEQYF
TRBV20-1	TRBD2	TRBJ2-7	few	TGCAGTGCTAGAGACCCTCTAGCGGGGGGGCGGTACGAGCAGTACTTC	CSARDPLAGGRYEQYF
TRBV20-1	TRBD2	TRBJ2-1	.	TGCAGTGCTACCAGTAGCGGGAGGGTCTACAATGAGCAGTTCTTC	CSATSSGRVYNEQFF
TRBV7-2	.	TRBJ1-5	.	TGTGCCAGCAGCTTAGTTAACGGCGAGGGACAGCCCCAGCATTTT	CASSLVNGEGQPQHF
TRBV5-5	.	TRBJ2-5	many	TGTGCCAGCAGCTTTGGGTCTGAAGAGGAGACCCAGTACTTC	CASSFGSEEETQYF
TRBV7-2	.	TRBJ2-2	few	TGTGCCAGCAGCCCGACCGGGACCCGGAGGACCGGGGAGCTGTTTTTT	CASSPTGTRRTGELFF
TRBV7-6	TRBD1	TRBJ2-7	.	TGTGCCAGCAGCCGTGGGACAGCAAGCTCCTACGAGCAGTACTTC	CASSRGTASSYEQYF
TRBV7-2	.	TRBJ2-7	many	TGTGCCAGCAGCTTGCACAGCTTGTACGAGCAGTACTTC	CASSLHSLYEQYF
TRBV7-2	.	TRBJ2-1	many	TGTGCCAGCAGCTTAGATCTGCCGTCATACAATGAGCAGTTCTTC	CASSLDLPSYNEQFF
TRBV20-1	.	TRBJ2-7	.	TGCAGTGCTATTAGACAGACGGTCCCGTACGAGCAGTACTTC	CSAIRQTVPYEQYF
TRBV18	TRBD2	TRBJ2-1	few	TGTGCCAGCTCACTGTTGAGTTCAGCGGGAGGGCCAAATGAGCAGTTCTTC	CASSLLSSAGGPNEQFF
TRBV6-5	.	TRBJ1-4	few	TGTGCCACGGGACCTCGGGGTGAAAAACTGTTTTTT	CATGPRGEKLFF
TRBV5-1	.	TRBJ2-1	many	TGCGCCAGCAGCACTATACTAGATCTTGAGCAGTTCTTC	CASSTILDLEQFF
TRBV7-2	TRBD1	TRBJ1-2	.	TGTGCCAGCAGCTCTTTGGGGACAGCTAACTATGGCTACACCTTC	CASSSLGTANYGYTF
TRBV10-3	TRBD1	TRBJ2-1	few	TGTGCCACCTCCGGGACAGGGACGTCGGTAAAGGCCAATGAGCAGTTCTTC	CATSGTGTSVKANEQFF
TRBV5-1	TRBD1	TRBJ1-5	many	TGCGCCAGCAGCTTGCAGGGGGAAGACAATCAGCCCCAGCATTTT	CASSLQGEDNQPQHF
TRBV5-6	.	TRBJ2-1	few	TGTGCCAGCAGCTTGGGTACCGGTAGCCGGCAGCGCGTCCTCTACAATGAGCAGTTCTTC	CASSLGTGSRQRVLYNEQFF
TRBV12-3/TRBV12-4	.	TRBJ2-3	few	TGTGCCAGCAGTTTCGCGGGCCTCACCACAGATACGCAGTATTTT	CASSFAGLTTDTQYF
TRBV28	.	TRBJ2-2	few	TGTGCCAGCAGTTTATTTTCCTACACGAACACCGGGGAGCTGTTTTTT	CASSLFSYTNTGELFF
TRBV5-4	TRBD1	TRBJ2-3	.	TGTGCCAGCAGCTCACCAGGGACAGCAGATACGCAGTATTTT	CASSSPGTADTQYF
TRBV4-1	.	TRBJ2-6	.	TGCGCCAGCCTCAGATCTGGGGCCAACGTCCTGACTTTC	CASLRSGANVLTF
TRBV20-1	.	TRBJ2-3	.	TGCAGTGCTACCTGGGGCCGGGATACGCAGTATTTT	CSATWGRDTQYF
TRBV24-1	.	TRBJ2-1	.	TGTGCCACCAGTGAAGGGGTACTCTCCTACAATGAGCAGTTCTTC	CATSEGVLSYNEQFF